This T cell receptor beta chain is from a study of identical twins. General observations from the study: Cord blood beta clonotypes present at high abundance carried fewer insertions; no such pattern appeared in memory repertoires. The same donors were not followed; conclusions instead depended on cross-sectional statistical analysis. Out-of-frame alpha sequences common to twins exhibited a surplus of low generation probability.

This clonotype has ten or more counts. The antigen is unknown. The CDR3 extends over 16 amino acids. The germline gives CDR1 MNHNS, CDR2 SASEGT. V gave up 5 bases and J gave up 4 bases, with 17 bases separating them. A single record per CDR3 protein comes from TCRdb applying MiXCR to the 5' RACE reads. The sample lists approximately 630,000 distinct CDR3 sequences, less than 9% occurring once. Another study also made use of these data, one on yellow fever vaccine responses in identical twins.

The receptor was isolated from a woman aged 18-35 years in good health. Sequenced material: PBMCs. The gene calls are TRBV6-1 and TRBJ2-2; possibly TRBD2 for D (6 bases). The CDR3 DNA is TGTGCCAGCAGTCCGGCGGGGAAACGGAGCACCGGGGAGCTGTTTTTT. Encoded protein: CASSPAGKRSTGELFF.